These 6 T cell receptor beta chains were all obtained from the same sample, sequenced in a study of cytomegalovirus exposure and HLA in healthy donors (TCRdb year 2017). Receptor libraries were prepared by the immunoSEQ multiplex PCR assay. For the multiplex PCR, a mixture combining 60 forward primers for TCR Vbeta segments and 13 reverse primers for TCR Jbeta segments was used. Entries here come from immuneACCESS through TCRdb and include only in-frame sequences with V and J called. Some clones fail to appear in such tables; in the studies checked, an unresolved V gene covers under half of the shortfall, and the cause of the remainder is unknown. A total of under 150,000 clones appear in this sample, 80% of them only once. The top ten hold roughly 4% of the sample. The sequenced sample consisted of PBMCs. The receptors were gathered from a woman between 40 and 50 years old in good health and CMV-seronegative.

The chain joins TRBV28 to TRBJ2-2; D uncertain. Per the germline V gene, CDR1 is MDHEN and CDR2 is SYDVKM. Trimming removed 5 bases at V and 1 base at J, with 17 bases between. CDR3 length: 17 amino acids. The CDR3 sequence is CASSRAPRIVNTGELFF. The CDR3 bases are TGTGCCAGCAGTCGAGCTCCCAGGATCGTGAACACCGGGGAGCTGTTTTTT.

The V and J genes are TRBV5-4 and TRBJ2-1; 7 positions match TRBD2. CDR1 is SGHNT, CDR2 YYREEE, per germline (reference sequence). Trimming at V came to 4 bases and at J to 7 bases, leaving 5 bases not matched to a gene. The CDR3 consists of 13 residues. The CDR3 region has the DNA TGTGCCAGCAGCGGGAGGGTTGGGAATGAGCAGTTCTTC. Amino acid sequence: CASSGRVGNEQFF.

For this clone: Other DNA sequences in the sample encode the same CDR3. The CDR3 DNA reads TGCGCCAGCAGCTCAGACAGTTATGGCTACACCTTC. This sequence encodes CASSSDSYGYTF. The rearrangement joins TRBV5-1 to TRBJ1-2; D possibly corresponds to TRBD1 (5 bases). Germline lookup yields CDR1 SGHRS and CDR2 YFSETQ. The CDR3 extends over 12 amino acids. V shed 3 bases and J shed 5 bases, with 8 bases lying between them.

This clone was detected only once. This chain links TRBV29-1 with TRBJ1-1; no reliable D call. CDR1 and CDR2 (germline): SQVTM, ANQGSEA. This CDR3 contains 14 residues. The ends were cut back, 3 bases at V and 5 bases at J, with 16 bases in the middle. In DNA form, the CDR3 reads TGCAGCGTTGAGGAGGCAGCGGGGTTAACTGAAGCTTTCTTT. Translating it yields CSVEEAAGLTEAFF.

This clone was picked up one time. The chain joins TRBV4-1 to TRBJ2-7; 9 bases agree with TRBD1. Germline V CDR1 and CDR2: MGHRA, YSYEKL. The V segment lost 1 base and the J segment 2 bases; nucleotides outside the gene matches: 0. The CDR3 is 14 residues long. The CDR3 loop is CASSQGQGAYEQYF. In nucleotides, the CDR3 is TGCGCCAGCAGCCAAGGACAGGGGGCCTACGAGCAGTACTTC.

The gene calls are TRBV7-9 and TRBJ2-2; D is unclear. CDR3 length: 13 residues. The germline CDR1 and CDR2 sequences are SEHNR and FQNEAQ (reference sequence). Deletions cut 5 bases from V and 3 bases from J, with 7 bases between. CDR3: CASSPPYTGELFF. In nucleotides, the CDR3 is TGTGCCAGCAGCCCCCCCTACACCGGGGAGCTGTTTTTT.